Listed below are T cell receptor beta chains from one sample, sequenced in a study of read filtering for tumor transcriptome and immune sequencing. TCRdb itself ran the reads through MiXCR, one entry per CDR3 protein. This table has about 24,000 distinct CDR3 sequences, 22% appearing once. Material for sequencing was a population of CD138-negative cells sorted from bone marrow. All receptors derive from a donor at least 40 years old with multiple myeloma. Both conserved end residues are part of each CDR3. The D gene is left open where the match is weak. Rows may omit the clone size; those that give it use once, few, many or a size class.

>TRBV12-3/TRBV12-4|NA|TRBJ2-6|NA
TGTGCCAGCAGTTTCAAAGGTTCTGGGGCCAACGTCCCGACTTTC
CASSFKGSGANVPTF
>TRBV28|NA|TRBJ2-5|TRBD1
TGTGCCAGCAGTTTACGGCCCAACGCCGGGACAGGGAGGGGGACCCAGTACTTC
CASSLRPNAGTGRGTQYF
>TRBV29-1|few|TRBJ2-3|TRBD2
TGCAGCGTTGCAGGACAGGGGTTCAGGACTAGCGGGGGGAGCACAGATACGCAGTATTTT
CSVAGQGFRTSGGSTDTQYF
>TRBV6-2/TRBV6-3|NA|TRBJ2-7|NA
TGTGCCAGCAGTAAGTCGGGGGCGCAAGACGAGCAGTGTTTC
CASSKSGAQDEQCF
>TRBV5-1|many|TRBJ2-3|NA
TGCGCCAGCAGCTTGACCGGATCTGGGGATACGCAGTATTTT
CASSLTGSGDTQYF
>TRBV5-5|NA|TRBJ2-3|TRBD2
TGTGCCAGCAGCTTGGGACTAGCGGGAGCTAGCACAGATACGCATTATTTT
CASSLGLAGASTDTHYF
>TRBV7-2|few|TRBJ2-3|NA
TGTGCCAGCAGCTTATCATTCCGGGGCACAGATACGCAGTATTTT
CASSLSFRGTDTQYF
>TRBV20-1|many|TRBJ2-1|TRBD2
TGCAGTGCTAGTGTTACTAGCGGGGGTTCTGAGCAGTTCTTC
CSASVTSGGSEQFF
>TRBV7-9|many|TRBJ2-7|TRBD1
TGTGCCAGCAGCCCCCCAACGGGACAGAGCTCCTACGAGCAGTACTTC
CASSPPTGQSSYEQYF
>TRBV13|many|TRBJ1-2|NA
TGTGCCAGCAGCTTACGGGGCGGTAACTATGGCTACACCTTC
CASSLRGGNYGYTF
>TRBV11-2|medium-sized|TRBJ1-6|NA
TGTGCCAGCAGCTTATACGCCGGAGGGGGAGGTAATTCACCCCTCCACTTT
CASSLYAGGGGNSPLHF
>TRBV7-9|many|TRBJ1-5|NA
TGTGCCAGCAGCTCGGCAGGAACCCTAGCAAATCAGCCCCAGCATTTT
CASSSAGTLANQPQHF
>TRBV19|many|TRBJ2-2|TRBD2
TGTGCCAGTAGTATAGACGGCGGGGGGCAGAACACCGGGGAGCTGTTTTTT
CASSIDGGGQNTGELFF